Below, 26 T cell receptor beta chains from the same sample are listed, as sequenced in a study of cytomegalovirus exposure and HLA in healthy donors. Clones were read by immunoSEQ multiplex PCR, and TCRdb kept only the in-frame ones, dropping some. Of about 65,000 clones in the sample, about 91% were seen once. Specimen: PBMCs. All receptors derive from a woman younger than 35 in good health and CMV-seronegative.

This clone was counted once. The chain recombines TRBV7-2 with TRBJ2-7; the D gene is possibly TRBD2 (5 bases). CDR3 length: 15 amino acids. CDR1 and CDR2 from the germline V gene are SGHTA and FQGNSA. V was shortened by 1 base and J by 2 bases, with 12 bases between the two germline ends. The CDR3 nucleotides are TGTGCCAGCAGCTTAGGCCGGGATCCTACCTACGAGCAGTACTTC. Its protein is CASSLGRDPTYEQYF.

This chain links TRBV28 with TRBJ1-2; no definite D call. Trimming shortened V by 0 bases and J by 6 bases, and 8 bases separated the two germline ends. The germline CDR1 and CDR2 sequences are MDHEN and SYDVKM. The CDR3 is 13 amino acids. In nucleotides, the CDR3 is TGTGCCAGCAGTTTATGGGCGGAGAATGGCTACACCTTC. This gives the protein CASSLWAENGYTF.

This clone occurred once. The CDR3 nucleotides are TGCGCCAGCAGCGGAGGGGGCTCCAGCTCCTACGAGCAGTACTTC. It codes for CASSGGGSSSYEQYF. The V gene is TRBV5-1, the J gene TRBJ2-7; D perhaps matches TRBD1 (7 bases). Germline-derived CDR1 and CDR2 are SGHRS and YFSETQ. This CDR3 has 15 residues. Trimming left V 4 bases short and J 0 bases short, with 14 bases between.

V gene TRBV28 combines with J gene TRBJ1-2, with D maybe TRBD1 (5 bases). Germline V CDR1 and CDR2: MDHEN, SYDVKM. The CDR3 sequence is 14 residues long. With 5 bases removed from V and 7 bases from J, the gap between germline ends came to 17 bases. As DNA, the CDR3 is TGTGCCAGCAGTCCATGGGACCGGGGGTCTGGCTACACCTTC. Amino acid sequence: CASSPWDRGSGYTF.

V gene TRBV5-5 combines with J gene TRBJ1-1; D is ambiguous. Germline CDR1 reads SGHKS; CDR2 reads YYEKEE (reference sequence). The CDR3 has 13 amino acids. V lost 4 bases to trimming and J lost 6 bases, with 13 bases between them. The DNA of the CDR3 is TGTGCCAGCAGCGCTCCCTCGGGGTCTGAAGCTTTCTTT. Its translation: CASSAPSGSEAFF. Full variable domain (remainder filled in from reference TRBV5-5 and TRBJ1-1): DAGVTQSPTHLIKTRGQQVTLRCSPISGHKSVSWYQQVLGQGPQFIFQYYEKEERGRGNFPDRFSARQFPNYSSELNVNALLLGDSALYLCASSAPSGSEAFFGQGTRLTVV.

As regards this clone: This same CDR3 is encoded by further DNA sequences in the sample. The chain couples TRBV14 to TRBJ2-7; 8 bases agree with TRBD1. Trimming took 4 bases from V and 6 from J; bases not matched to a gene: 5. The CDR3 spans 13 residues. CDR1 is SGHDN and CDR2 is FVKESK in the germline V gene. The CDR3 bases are TGTGCCAGCAGCCGGACAACAGGGGGCGAGCAGTACTTC. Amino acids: CASSRTTGGEQYF.

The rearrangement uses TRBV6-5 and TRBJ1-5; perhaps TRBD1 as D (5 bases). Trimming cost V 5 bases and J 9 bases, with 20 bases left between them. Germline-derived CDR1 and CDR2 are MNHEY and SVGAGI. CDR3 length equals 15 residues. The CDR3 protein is CASSKTRTGGVPQHF. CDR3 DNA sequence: TGTGCCAGCAGTAAAACGCGGACCGGGGGTGTGCCCCAGCATTTT.

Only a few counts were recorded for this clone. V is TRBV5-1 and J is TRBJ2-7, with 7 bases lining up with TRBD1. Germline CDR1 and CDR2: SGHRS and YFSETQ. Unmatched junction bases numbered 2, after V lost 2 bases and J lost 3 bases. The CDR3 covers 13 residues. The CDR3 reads CASSFGQDYEQYF. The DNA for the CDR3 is TGCGCCAGCAGCTTTGGACAGGACTACGAGCAGTACTTC.

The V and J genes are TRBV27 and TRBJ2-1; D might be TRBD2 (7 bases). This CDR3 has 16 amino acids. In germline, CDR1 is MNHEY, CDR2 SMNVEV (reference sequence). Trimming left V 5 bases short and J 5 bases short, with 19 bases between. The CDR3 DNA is TGTGCCAGCAGTCTAAAAAGGGGGGGGCGACACAATGAGCAGTTCTTC. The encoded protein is CASSLKRGGRHNEQFF.

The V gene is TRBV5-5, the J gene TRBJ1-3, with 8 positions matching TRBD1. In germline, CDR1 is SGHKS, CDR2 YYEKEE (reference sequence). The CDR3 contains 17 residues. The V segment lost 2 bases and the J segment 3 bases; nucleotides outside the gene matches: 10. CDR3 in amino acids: CASSLPPRTGSGNTIYF. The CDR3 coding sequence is TGTGCCAGCAGCTTACCTCCACGGACAGGGAGTGGAAACACCATATATTTT.

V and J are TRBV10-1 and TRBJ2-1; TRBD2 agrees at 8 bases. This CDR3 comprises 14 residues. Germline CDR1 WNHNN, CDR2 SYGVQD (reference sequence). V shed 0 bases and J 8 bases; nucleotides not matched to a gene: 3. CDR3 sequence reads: CASSESGAGDEQFF. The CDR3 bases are TGCGCCAGCAGTGAGTCCGGAGCGGGAGATGAGCAGTTCTTC.

Here the CDR3 reads CASSSLAGGTTEAFF. The CDR3 nucleotides are TGTGCCAGCAGCTCCCTGGCAGGGGGCACCACTGAAGCTTTCTTT. This rearrangement joins TRBV7-3 to TRBJ1-1, with TRBD1 matching over 8 bases. The V and J ends lost 4 bases and 4 bases, in that order; junction bases with no gene match: 8. The CDR3 is made up of 15 amino acids. CDR1 SGHTA and CDR2 FQGTGA come from the germline V gene. Full variable domain (outside the CDR3, taken from reference TRBV7-3 and TRBJ1-1): GAGVSQTPSNKVTEKGKYVELRCDPISGHTALYWYRQSLGQGPEFLIYFQGTGAADDSGLPNDRFFAVRPEGSVSTLKIQRTERGDSAVYLCASSSLAGGTTEAFFGQGTRLTVV.

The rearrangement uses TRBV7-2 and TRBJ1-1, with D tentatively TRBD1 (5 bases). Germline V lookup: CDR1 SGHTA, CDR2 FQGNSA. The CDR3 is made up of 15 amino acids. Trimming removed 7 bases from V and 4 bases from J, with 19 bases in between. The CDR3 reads CASKRDGGVFTEAFF. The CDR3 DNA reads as TGTGCCAGCAAAAGGGACGGGGGGGTCTTCACTGAAGCTTTCTTT.

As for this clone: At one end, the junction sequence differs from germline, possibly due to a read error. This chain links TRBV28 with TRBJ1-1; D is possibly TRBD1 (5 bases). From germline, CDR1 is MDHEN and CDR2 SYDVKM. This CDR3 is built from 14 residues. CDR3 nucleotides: TGCTGGGGTGGGGCCTCGTGGGGGGACACTGAAGCTTTCTTT. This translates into CWGGASWGDTEAFF.

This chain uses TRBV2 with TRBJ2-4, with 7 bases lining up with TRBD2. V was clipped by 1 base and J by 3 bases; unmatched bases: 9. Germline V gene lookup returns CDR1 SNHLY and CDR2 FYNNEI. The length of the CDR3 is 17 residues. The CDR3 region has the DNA TGTGCCAGCAGTGAAGAAGGGAGGGAGGCGGTCAAAAACATTCAGTACTTC. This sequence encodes CASSEEGREAVKNIQYF.

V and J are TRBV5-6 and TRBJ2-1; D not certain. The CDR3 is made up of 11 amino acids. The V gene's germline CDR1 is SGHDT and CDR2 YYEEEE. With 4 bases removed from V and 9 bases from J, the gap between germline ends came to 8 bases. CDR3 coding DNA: TGTGCCAGCAGCCTAGGCGGTGAGCAGTTCTTC. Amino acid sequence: CASSLGGEQFF. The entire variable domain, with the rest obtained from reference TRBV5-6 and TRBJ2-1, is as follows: DAGVTQSPTHLIKTRGQQVTLRCSPKSGHDTVSWYQQALGQGPQFIFQYYEEEERQRGNFPDRFSGHQFPNYSSELNVNALLLGDSALYLCASSLGGEQFFGPGTRLTVL.

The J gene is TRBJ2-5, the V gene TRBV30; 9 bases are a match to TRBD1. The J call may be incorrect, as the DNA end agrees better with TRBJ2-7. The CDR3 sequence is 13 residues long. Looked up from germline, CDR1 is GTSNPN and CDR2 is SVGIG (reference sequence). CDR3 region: CAWSTGGPYEQYF. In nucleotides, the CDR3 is TGTGCCTGGAGTACAGGGGGCCCTTACGAGCAGTACTTC.

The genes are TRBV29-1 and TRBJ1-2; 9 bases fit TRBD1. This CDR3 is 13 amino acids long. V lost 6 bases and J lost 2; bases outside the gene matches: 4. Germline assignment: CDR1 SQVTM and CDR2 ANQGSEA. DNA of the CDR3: TGCAGCGTGCCGGGACAGGGAAACTATGGCTACACCTTC. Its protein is CSVPGQGNYGYTF.

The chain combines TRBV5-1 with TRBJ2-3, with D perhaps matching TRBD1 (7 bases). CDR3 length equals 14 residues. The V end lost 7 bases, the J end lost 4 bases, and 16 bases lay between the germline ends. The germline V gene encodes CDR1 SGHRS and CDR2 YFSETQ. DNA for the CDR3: TGCGCCAGCCGCGGGGACAGTAATGCAGATACGCAGTATTTT. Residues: CASRGDSNADTQYF.

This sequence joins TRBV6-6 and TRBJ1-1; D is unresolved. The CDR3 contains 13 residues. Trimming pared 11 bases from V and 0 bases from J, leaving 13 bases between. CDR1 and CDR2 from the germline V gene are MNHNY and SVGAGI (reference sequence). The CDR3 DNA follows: TGTGCCGCCTGCGGGCGAATGAACACTGAAGCTTTCTTT. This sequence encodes CAACGRMNTEAFF.

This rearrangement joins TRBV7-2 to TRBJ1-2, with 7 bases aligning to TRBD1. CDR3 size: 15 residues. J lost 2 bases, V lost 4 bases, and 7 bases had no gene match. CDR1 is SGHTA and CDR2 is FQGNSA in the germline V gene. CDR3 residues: CASSSQQGQNYGYTF. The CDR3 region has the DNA TGTGCCAGCAGCTCACAACAGGGGCAGAACTATGGCTACACCTTC. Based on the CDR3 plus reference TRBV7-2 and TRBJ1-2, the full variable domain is GAGVSQSPSNKVTEKGKDVELRCDPISGHTALYWYRQSLGQGLEFLIYFQGNSAPDKSGLPSDRFSAERTGGSVSTLTIQRTQQEDSAVYLCASSSQQGQNYGYTFGSGTRLTVV.

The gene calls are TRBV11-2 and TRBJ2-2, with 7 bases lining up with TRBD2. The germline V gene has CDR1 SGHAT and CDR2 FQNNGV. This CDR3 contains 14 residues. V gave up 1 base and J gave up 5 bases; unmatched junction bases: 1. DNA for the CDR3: TGTGCCAGCAGCTTAGGAGCGGGGACCGGGGAGCTGTTTTTT. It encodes CASSLGAGTGELFF.

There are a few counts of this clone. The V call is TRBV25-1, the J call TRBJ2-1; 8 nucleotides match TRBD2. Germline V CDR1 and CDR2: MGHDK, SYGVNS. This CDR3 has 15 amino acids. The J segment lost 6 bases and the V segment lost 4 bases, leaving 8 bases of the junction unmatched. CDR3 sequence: CASSGRSGRANEQFF. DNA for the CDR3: TGTGCCAGCAGTGGACGCTCCGGGAGGGCCAATGAGCAGTTCTTC.

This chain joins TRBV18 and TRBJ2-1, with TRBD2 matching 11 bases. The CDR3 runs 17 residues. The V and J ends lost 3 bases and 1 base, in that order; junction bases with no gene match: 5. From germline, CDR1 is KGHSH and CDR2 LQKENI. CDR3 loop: CASSPLLAGGSYNEQFF. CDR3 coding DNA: TGTGCCAGCTCACCCTTATTAGCGGGAGGGTCCTACAATGAGCAGTTCTTC.

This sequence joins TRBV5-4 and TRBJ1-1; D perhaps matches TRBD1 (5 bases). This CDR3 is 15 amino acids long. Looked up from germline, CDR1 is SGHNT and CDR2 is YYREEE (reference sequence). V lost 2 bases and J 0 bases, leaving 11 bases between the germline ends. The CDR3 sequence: CASSFVGGMNTEAFF. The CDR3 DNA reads TGTGCCAGCAGCTTTGTCGGGGGAATGAACACTGAAGCTTTCTTT.

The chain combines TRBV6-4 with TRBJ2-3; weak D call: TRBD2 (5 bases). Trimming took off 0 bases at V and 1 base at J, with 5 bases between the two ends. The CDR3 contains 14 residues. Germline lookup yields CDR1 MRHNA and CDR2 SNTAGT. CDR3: CASSDSGGTDTQYF. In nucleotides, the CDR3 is TGTGCCAGCAGTGACTCGGGAGGCACAGATACGCAGTATTTT.